This is a list of T cell receptor beta chains from one sample in a study of T cell responses to AZD1222 COVID-19 vaccine. This table comes from immunoSEQ multiplex PCR, and its TCRdb copy is limited to in-frame clones, with some not included. This table holds roughly 150,000 clones, 75% to 90% found once. Sequencing was performed on peripheral blood, taken on day 0 of AZD1222 vaccination. The receptor set was obtained from an adult in good health. The CDR3 runs from the conserved cysteine through the conserved F or W. D genes are given only for firm matches. Clone size, where shown, is once, few, many, or a class for clones that have expanded.

j_call clone_size cdr3_length d_call v_call cdr3_aa
TRBJ2-1 NA 15 TRBD1 TRBV18 CASSPGTGAYNEQFF
TRBJ1-4 NA 13 TRBD1 TRBV29-1 CSVVDRFNEKLFF
TRBJ2-1 NA 15 NA TRBV28 CASSLWVGRNNEQFF
TRBJ2-3 NA 11 NA TRBV5-1 CASSLTDTQYF
TRBJ1-6 NA 19 TRBD1 TRBV19 CASKGATGQGWRGNSPLHF
TRBJ2-6 NA 15 NA TRBV6-5 CASSYTDSGANVLTF
TRBJ2-5 NA 15 TRBD2 TRBV9 CASSVGSGGVETQYF
TRBJ2-2 once 14 NA TRBV7-8 CASSLGGGAGELFF
TRBJ1-1 once 13 NA TRBV2 CASSGGLNTEAFF
TRBJ2-3 once 16 NA TRBV5-1 CASSLSGGLGSDTQYF
TRBJ2-1 NA 14 TRBD2 TRBV10-3 CAISVPSGDNEQFF
TRBJ2-1 NA 14 NA TRBV24-1 CATSDPPAANEQFF
TRBJ2-1 NA 17 TRBD2 TRBV19 CASSRGTSGGGYNEQFF
TRBJ1-1 NA 14 NA TRBV23-1 CARVSTTLGTEAFF